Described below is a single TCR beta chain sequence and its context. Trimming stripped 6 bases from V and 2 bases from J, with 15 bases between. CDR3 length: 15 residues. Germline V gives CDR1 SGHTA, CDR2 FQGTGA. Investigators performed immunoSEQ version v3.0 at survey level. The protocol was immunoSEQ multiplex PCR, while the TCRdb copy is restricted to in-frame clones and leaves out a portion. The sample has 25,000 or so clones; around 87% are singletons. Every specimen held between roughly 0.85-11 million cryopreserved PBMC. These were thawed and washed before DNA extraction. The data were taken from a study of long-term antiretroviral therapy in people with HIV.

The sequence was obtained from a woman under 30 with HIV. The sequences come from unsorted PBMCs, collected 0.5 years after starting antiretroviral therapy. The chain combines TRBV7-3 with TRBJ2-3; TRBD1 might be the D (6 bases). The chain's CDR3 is CASSTGIRDTDTQYF. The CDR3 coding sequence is TGTGCCAGCAGTACAGGGATTCGTGACACAGATACGCAGTATTTT.